One and the same sample provided the 29 T cell receptor beta chains below, sequenced in a study of T cells in women clearing cervical HPV infection. Only in-frame clones appear in the TCRdb table, and some are missing; sequencing was by immunoSEQ multiplex PCR. The table lists approximately 39,000 clones. The sequenced sample consisted of blood buffy coat. The receptor set was obtained from a woman aged 18-69 years with a cervical HPV16 infection that either progressed to CIN3+ or cleared (not recorded which).

On this clone itself: The CDR3 extends 3 residues past the end of the read, so its final part is completed from the germline J gene. This chain uses TRBV7-9 with TRBJ2-2, with TRBD1 matching 9 bases. The CDR3 runs 15 residues. CDR1 is SEHNR and CDR2 is FQNEAQ in the germline V gene (reference sequence). V gave up 6 bases and J gave up 0 bases; unmatched junction bases: 2. This chain's CDR3 is CASSRDRANTGELFF. The sequenced CDR3 bases are TGTGCCAGCAGTCGGGACAGGGCGAACACCGGGGAG.

On this clone: The read ends 3 residues early relative to the CDR3; the germline J gene fills the gap. The chain links TRBV13 to TRBJ1-1, with D perhaps TRBD1 (5 bases). CDR3 size: 12 residues. Germline V gene lookup returns CDR1 PRHDT and CDR2 FYEKMQ (reference sequence). Partial CDR3 DNA: TGTGCCAGCAGCTACGGGGGAGCTAAA. The encoded protein is CASSYGGAK. The complete CDR3 sequence is CASSYGGAKAFF. Complete variable domain (other parts from reference TRBV13 and TRBJ1-1): AAGVIQSPRHLIKEKRETATLKCYPIPRHDTVYWYQQGPGQDPQFLISFYEKMQSDKGSIPDRFSAQQFSDYHSELNMSSLELGDSALYFCASSYGGAKAFFGQGTRLTVV.

Notes on this clone: The read stops 3 residues short of the end of the CDR3; the missing end is completed from the germline J gene. This chain connects TRBV12-3 or TRBV12-4 to TRBJ2-3; TRBD1 agrees at 7 bases. V trimming: 3 bases; J trimming: 1 base; junction bases outside the gene matches: 4. This CDR3 spans 15 amino acids. Partial CDR3 DNA: TGTGCCAGCAGTTTTTACAGGGGACGCACAGATACG. Translation: CASSFYRGRTDT. The full CDR3 is CASSFYRGRTDTQYF.

Points on this clone: The read is 3 residues too short to cover the CDR3 end, so that end is filled in from the germline J gene. The chain is built from TRBV7-8 and TRBJ1-5, with D tentatively TRBD1 (6 bases). CDR3 length equals 17 residues. Germline loops: CDR1 SGHVS, CDR2 FQNEAQ. V was clipped by 5 bases and J by 0 bases, with 17 bases between them. CDR3 DNA, as far as it was read: TGTGCCAGCAGCCCCGGGACACAAAGTCTTAGCAATCAGCCC. It yields the protein CASSPGTQSLSNQP. The whole CDR3 sequence reads CASSPGTQSLSNQPQHF.

For this clone: The read terminates 3 residues ahead of where the CDR3 ends, so the germline J gene completes it. The chain has TRBV20-1 and TRBJ2-7; 9 nucleotides line up with TRBD1. The CDR3 contains 15 residues. Looked up from germline, CDR1 is DFQATT and CDR2 is SNEGSKA (reference sequence). V shed 2 bases and J 4 bases; nucleotides not matched to a gene: 9. The part of the CDR3 DNA that was read is TGCAGTGCTAGAAAGGGACAGGGAATAGCTTACGAG. It is translated as CSARKGQGIAYE. Given in full, the CDR3 is CSARKGQGIAYEQYF.

Comment on this clone: From the germline J gene comes the end of the CDR3, since the read stops 3 residues before it. The chain has TRBV13 and TRBJ1-5, with 8 bases lining up with TRBD1. V trimming: 5 bases; J trimming: 6 bases; junction bases outside the gene matches: 6. Germline V gene data show CDR1 as PRHDT and CDR2 as FYEKMQ (reference sequence). There are 14 residues in the CDR3. Partial CDR3 DNA: TGTGCCAGCAGCCCTGGACAGGGAGGTCAGCCC. It encodes CASSPGQGGQP. The full CDR3 sequence reads CASSPGQGGQPQHF.

With regard to this clone: Read data end 3 residues before the CDR3 end; the end is taken from the germline J gene. The genes are TRBV20-1 and TRBJ2-3, with 9 bases fitting TRBD2. The CDR3 is made up of 16 amino acids. CDR1 is DFQATT, CDR2 SNEGSKA, per germline (reference sequence). V lost 3 bases, J lost 6 bases, and 13 bases stayed unmatched. CDR3 loop: CSASRVAGALLDTQYF. The CDR3 DNA, read in part, is TGCAGTGCTAGTCGGGTAGCGGGGGCCCTGTTGGATACG.

In the case of this clone: The sequenced fragment ends 3 residues before the CDR3 boundary, so the rest is inferred from the germline J gene. The chain is built from TRBV6-1 and TRBJ2-1; 7 nucleotides align to TRBD2. This CDR3 has 15 residues. Germline lookup yields CDR1 MNHNS and CDR2 SASEGT. V dropped 4 bases and J dropped 6; count of bases not matched to a gene: 9. CDR3: CASSVRGLGPNEQFF. CDR3 DNA, as far as it was read: TGTGCCAGCAGTGTTCGCGGACTAGGACCCAATGAG.

Of note for this clone: The read terminates 3 residues ahead of where the CDR3 ends, so the germline J gene completes it. The V and J genes are TRBV5-1 and TRBJ2-2; a weak D match, TRBD1 (6 bases). The CDR3 length is 14 residues. CDR1 is SGHRS, CDR2 YFSETQ, per germline. The part of the CDR3 DNA that was read is TGCGCCAGCGGATCAGGGGATGACGGTTCACCG. Its translation is CASGSGDDGSP. The entire CDR3 protein reads CASGSGDDGSPLFF.

Details on this clone: The read terminates 3 residues ahead of where the CDR3 ends, so the germline J gene completes it. The rearrangement uses TRBV7-8 and TRBJ1-2, with 9 positions matching TRBD1. The CDR3 loop spans 17 amino acids. Per the germline V gene, CDR1 is SGHVS and CDR2 is FQNEAQ. CDR3 protein: CASSFTLTDRGGIDYTF. CDR3 bases read: TGTGCCAGCAGCTTTACCCTAACGGACAGGGGTGGGATCGAC.

Notes on this clone: The read falls 3 residues short of the CDR3 end, and the missing part is taken from the germline J gene. The gene calls are TRBV7-3 and TRBJ2-7; TRBD1 matches at 8 bases. Germline lookup yields CDR1 SGHTA and CDR2 FQGTGA. The J segment lost 3 bases and the V segment lost 4 bases, leaving 5 bases of the junction unmatched. The CDR3 runs 14 residues. The CDR3 region is CASSYLGQGYEQYF. CDR3 bases read: TGTGCCAGCAGCTACCTAGGACAGGGCTACGAG.

Details on this clone: The DNA ends 3 residues before the CDR3 does, and the rest of the CDR3 is filled in from the germline J gene. V usage is TRBV2 and J usage is TRBJ2-3, with 10 nucleotides matching TRBD2. Germline V gene lookup returns CDR1 SNHLY and CDR2 FYNNEI. CDR3 length equals 14 residues. The CDR3 reads CASSTLAGRETQYF. The DNA read from the CDR3 is TGTGCCAGCAGCACACTAGCGGGGAGAGAGACG.

As concerns this clone: The read gets to within 3 residues of the CDR3 end, and the germline J gene fills in the rest. V usage is TRBV20-1 and J usage is TRBJ1-2; D gene uncertain. CDR3 length equals 13 residues. The V gene's germline CDR1 is DFQATT and CDR2 SNEGSKA (reference sequence). The CDR3 here is CSARPTVAWGYTF. The part of the CDR3 DNA that was read is TGCAGTGCTAGACCGACGGTAGCCTGGGGC.

Judged by frequency, this clone is medium-sized. The sequenced CDR3 bases are TGTGCCAGCAGCTCTATGACTAGCAGGGGCACAGATACG. Its protein product is CASSSMTSRGTDT. The full CDR3 reads CASSSMTSRGTDTQYF. The rearrangement links TRBV7-3 to TRBJ2-3, with 7 positions matching TRBD2. The CDR3 goes on 3 residues after the read ends, and that part is filled in from the germline J gene. The CDR3 contains 16 residues. V gave up 4 bases and J gave up 1 base; unmatched junction bases: 8. The germline V gene encodes CDR1 SGHTA and CDR2 FQGTGA.

Regarding this clone: The observed sequence ends 3 residues before the CDR3 terminus, with the missing tail filled in from the germline J gene. The J gene is TRBJ2-5, the V gene TRBV28, with 7 bases identical to TRBD1. Germline values: CDR1 MDHEN, CDR2 SYDVKM. The CDR3 has 16 amino acids. With 6 bases clipped from V and 4 bases from J, the junction kept 14 bases outside the gene matches. CDR3 DNA, as far as it was read: TGTGCCAGCAGAGCCCGGGACAGTAATCCCGCAGAGACC. Amino acids: CASRARDSNPAET. The full CDR3 sequence reads CASRARDSNPAETQYF.

Remarks on this clone: The read terminates 3 residues before the CDR3 end, so the remaining end is supplied by the germline J gene. The chain has TRBV6-2 or TRBV6-3 and TRBJ2-2; no definite D call. This CDR3 has 13 residues. Germline assignment: CDR1 MNHEY and CDR2 SVGEGT. V gave up 4 bases and J gave up 7 bases, with 10 bases separating them. The CDR3 reads CASSFYQSGELFF. The sequenced CDR3 bases are TGTGCCAGCAGTTTTTATCAGAGCGGGGAG.

As for this clone: Read sequence stops 3 residues before the CDR3 end, and the germline J gene provides the missing end. This chain joins TRBV4-1 and TRBJ2-7; 8 bases match TRBD1. The CDR3 sequence is 14 residues long. CDR1 and CDR2 from the germline V gene are MGHRA and YSYEKL. The J segment lost 3 bases and the V segment lost 0 bases, leaving 1 base of the junction unmatched. CDR3 DNA, as far as it was read: TGCGCCAGCAGCCAAGACAGGGGGCTCTACGAG. Its protein is CASSQDRGLYE. The whole CDR3 sequence is CASSQDRGLYEQYF.

With regard to this clone: The read terminates 3 residues before the CDR3 end, so the remaining end is supplied by the germline J gene. The genes are TRBV7-2 and TRBJ1-2; D may be TRBD1 (6 bases). With 5 bases removed from V and 7 bases from J, the gap between germline ends came to 20 bases. Germline V CDR1 and CDR2: SGHTA, FQGNSA. The CDR3 length is 15 residues. CDR3 DNA, as far as it was read: TGTGCCAGCAGCCCCAGAGGGCGAAAGGACAGTGGC. Translating gives CASSPRGRKDSG. The complete CDR3 protein is CASSPRGRKDSGYTF.

To note about this clone: The read ends 3 residues before the CDR3 terminus; that terminus is restored from the germline J gene. The chain couples TRBV19 to TRBJ2-1; perhaps TRBD2 as D (6 bases). The germline V gene encodes CDR1 LNHDA and CDR2 SQIVND (reference sequence). This CDR3 comprises 14 residues. The V gene lost 0 bases and the J gene lost 4 bases, with 7 bases spanning the gap. The covered CDR3 bases are TGTGCCAGTAGTATAGAGGCGGGGTACAATGAG. Translated, it gives CASSIEAGYNE. The full CDR3 sequence reads CASSIEAGYNEQFF.

To note about this clone: The read terminates 3 residues before the CDR3 end, so the remaining end is supplied by the germline J gene. The chain combines TRBV19 with TRBJ1-5; 10 bases line up with TRBD1. The CDR3 covers 13 residues. Germline V gene data show CDR1 as LNHDA and CDR2 as SQIVND (reference sequence). J lost 5 bases, V lost 9 bases, and 4 bases had no gene match. CDR3 residues: CARTGGGDQPQHF. The part of the CDR3 DNA that was read is TGTGCCAGGACAGGGGGCGGCGATCAGCCC.

For this clone: The read is 3 residues too short to cover the CDR3 end, so that end is filled in from the germline J gene. The chain combines TRBV20-1 with TRBJ2-7; 8 bases line up with TRBD1. The CDR3 loop spans 15 amino acids. After removal of 3 bases from V and 2 bases from J, the junction contained 9 bases not matched to a gene. Germline V lookup: CDR1 DFQATT, CDR2 SNEGSKA (reference sequence). This CDR3 reads CSASPGTGLTYEQYF. The sequenced part of the CDR3 DNA is TGCAGTGCTAGTCCCGGGACAGGACTAACCTACGAG.

The covered CDR3 bases are TGCGCCAGCAGAGGGCAGGACTACGAG. It codes for CASRGQDYE. Given in full, the CDR3 is CASRGQDYEQYF. V gene TRBV5-1 combines with J gene TRBJ2-7; unclear D gene. The missing CDR3 end, 3 residues past where the read stops, is filled in from the germline J gene. The germline CDR1 and CDR2 sequences are SGHRS and YFSETQ. Trimming stripped 5 bases from V and 3 bases from J, with 9 bases between. The CDR3 totals 12 residues.

Points on this clone: The read gets to within 3 residues of the CDR3 end, and the germline J gene fills in the rest. The chain employs TRBV2 and TRBJ1-1; a weak D match, TRBD1 (6 bases). V shed 11 bases and J shed 5 bases, with 9 bases lying between them. This CDR3 has 10 amino acids. Germline CDR1 SNHLY, CDR2 FYNNEI. The CDR3 protein is CASRGTEAFF. The part of the CDR3 DNA that was read is TGTGCCTCCAGGGGTACTGAA.

Details on this clone: With the read ending 3 residues before the CDR3 end, the germline J gene is used to fill in that end. J is TRBJ1-2 and V is TRBV6-1; D is perhaps TRBD1 (6 bases). V was clipped by 3 bases and J by 4 bases, with 9 bases between them. CDR3 length equals 13 residues. CDR1 MNHNS and CDR2 SASEGT come from the germline V gene. The sequenced CDR3 bases are TGTGCCAGCAGTGACAGGGGCGGCTATGGC. It is translated as CASSDRGGYG. The CDR3, in full, reads CASSDRGGYGYTF.

Points on this clone: The read terminates 3 residues ahead of where the CDR3 ends, so the germline J gene completes it. The chain employs TRBV12-3 or TRBV12-4 and TRBJ1-6, with 8 bases that match TRBD1. This CDR3 is built from 15 residues. V lost 6 bases to trimming and J lost 7 bases; unmatched junction nucleotides: 8. The CDR3 bases that were read are TGTGCCAGCAGATCATCGGACAGGGCGAATTCACCC. It translates to CASRSSDRANSP. The full CDR3 protein reads CASRSSDRANSPLHF.

In regard to this clone: From the germline J gene comes the end of the CDR3, since the read stops 3 residues before it. The chain joins TRBV19 to TRBJ2-2; D might be TRBD1 or TRBD2, each matching 5 bases. The V gene's germline CDR1 is LNHDA and CDR2 SQIVND (reference sequence). The CDR3 has 16 residues. The CDR3 spells CASSSGSRVENSPLFF. The sequenced part of the CDR3 DNA is TGTGCCAGTAGTTCAGGGAGTAGGGTGGAGAATTCACCG.

In the case of this clone: The read finishes 3 residues shy of the CDR3 end, and the germline J gene is used to complete it. The V gene is TRBV2, the J gene TRBJ2-3; 7 bases match TRBD1. The CDR3 has 15 residues. After removal of 6 bases from V and 3 bases from J, the junction contained 9 bases not matched to a gene. Germline V lookup: CDR1 SNHLY, CDR2 FYNNEI. The CDR3 sequence is CASRKDRPATDTQYF. The CDR3 DNA, read in part, is TGTGCCAGCAGGAAGGACAGGCCTGCGACAGATACG. Full variable domain (rest looked up from reference TRBV2 and TRBJ2-3): EPEVTQTPSHQVTQMGQEVILRCVPISNHLYFYWYRQILGQKVEFLVSFYNNEISEKSEIFDDQFSVERPDGSNFTLKIRSTKLEDSAMYFCASRKDRPATDTQYFGPGTRLTVL.

As to this clone: The read stops 3 residues short of the end of the CDR3; the missing end is completed from the germline J gene. The chain combines TRBV5-4 with TRBJ2-5; 8 bases agree with TRBD2. CDR1 and CDR2 from the germline V gene are SGHNT and YYREEE (reference sequence). V was clipped by 4 bases and J by 5 bases; unmatched bases: 10. The CDR3 consists of 15 residues. The CDR3 DNA, read in part, is TGTGCCAGCAGCCCCGGGGGGGTTGGGAGGGAGACC. This translates into CASSPGGVGRET. The whole CDR3 protein reads CASSPGGVGRETQYF. Looking up the rest from reference TRBV5-4 and TRBJ2-5 gives the full variable domain: ETGVTQSPTHLIKTRGQQVTLRCSSQSGHNTVSWYQQALGQGPQFIFQYYREEENGRGNFPPRFSGLQFPNYSSELNVNALELDDSALYLCASSPGGVGRETQYFGPGTRLLVL.

About this clone itself: Sequencing ends 3 residues short of the CDR3 end; the germline J gene provides the rest. The chain is built from TRBV10-3 and TRBJ2-7, with 8 nucleotides matching TRBD1. Germline CDR1 reads ENHRY; CDR2 reads SYGVKD. The J segment lost 0 bases and the V segment lost 6 bases, leaving 4 bases of the junction unmatched. The CDR3 has 14 amino acids. CDR3 DNA, as far as it was read: TGTGCCATCAGGCGGACAGGGATCTCCTACGAG. It encodes CAIRRTGISYE. The full-length CDR3 reads as CAIRRTGISYEQYF.